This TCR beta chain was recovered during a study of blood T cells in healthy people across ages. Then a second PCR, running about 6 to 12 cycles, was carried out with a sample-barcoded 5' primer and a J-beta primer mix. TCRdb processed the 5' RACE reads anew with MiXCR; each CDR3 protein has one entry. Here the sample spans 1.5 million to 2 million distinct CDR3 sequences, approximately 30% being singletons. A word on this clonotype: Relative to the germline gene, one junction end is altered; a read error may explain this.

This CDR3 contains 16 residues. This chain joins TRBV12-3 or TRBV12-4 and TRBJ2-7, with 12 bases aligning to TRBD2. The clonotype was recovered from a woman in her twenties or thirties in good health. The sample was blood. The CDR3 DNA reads TGCGCCAGCAGCCAACGACTAGCGGGAGACGGTTACGAGCAGTACTTC. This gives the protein CASSQRLAGDGYEQYF.